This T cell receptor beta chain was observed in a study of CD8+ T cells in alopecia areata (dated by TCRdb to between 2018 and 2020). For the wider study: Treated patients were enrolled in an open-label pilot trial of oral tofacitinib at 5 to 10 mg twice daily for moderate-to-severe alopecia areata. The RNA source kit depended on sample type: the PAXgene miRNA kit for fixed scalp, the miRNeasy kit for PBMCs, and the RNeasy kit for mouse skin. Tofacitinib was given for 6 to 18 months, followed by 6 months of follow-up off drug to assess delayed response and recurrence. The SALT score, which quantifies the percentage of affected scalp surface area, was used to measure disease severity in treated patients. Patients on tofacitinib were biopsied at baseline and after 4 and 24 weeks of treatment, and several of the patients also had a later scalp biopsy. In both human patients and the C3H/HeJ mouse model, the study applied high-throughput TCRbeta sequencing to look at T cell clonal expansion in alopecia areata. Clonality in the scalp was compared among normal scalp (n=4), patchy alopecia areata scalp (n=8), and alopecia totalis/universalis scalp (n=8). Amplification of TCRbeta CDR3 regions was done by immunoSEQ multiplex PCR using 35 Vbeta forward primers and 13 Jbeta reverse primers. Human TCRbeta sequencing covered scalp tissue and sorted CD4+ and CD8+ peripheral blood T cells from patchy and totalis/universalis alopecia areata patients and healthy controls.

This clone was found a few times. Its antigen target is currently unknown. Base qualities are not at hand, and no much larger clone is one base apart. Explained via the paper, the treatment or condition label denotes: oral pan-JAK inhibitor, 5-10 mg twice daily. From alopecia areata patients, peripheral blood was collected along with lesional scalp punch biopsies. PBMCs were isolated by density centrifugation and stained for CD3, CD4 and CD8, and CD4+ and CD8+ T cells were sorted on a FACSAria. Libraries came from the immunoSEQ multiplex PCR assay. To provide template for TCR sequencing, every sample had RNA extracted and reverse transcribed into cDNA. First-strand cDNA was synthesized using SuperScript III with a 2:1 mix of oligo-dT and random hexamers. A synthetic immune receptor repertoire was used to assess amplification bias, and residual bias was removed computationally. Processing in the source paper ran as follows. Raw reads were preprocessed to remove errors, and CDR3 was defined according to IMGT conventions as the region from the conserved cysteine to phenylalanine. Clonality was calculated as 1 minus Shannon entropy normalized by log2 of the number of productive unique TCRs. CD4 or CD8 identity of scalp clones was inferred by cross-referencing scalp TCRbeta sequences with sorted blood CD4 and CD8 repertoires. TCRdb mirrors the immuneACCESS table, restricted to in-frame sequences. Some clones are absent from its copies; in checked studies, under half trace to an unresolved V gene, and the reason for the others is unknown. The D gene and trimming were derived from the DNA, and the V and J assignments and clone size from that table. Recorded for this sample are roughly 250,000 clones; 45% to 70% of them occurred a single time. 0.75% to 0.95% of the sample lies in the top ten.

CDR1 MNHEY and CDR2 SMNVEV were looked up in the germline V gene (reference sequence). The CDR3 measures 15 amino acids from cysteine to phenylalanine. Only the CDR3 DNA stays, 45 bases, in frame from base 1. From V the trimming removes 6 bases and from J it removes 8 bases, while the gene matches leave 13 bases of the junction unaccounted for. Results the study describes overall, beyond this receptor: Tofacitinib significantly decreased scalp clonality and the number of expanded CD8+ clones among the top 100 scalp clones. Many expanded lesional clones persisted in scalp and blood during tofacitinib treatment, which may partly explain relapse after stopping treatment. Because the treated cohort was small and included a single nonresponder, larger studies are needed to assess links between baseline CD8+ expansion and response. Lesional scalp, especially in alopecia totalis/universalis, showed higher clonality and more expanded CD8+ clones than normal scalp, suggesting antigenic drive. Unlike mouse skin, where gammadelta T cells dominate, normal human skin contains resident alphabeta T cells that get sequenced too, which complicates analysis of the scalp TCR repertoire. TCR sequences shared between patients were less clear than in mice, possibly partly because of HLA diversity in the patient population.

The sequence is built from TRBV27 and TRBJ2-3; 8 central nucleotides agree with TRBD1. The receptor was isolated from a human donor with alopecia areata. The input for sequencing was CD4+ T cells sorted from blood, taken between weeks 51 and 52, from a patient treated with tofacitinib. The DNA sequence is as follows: TGTGCCAGCAGGGGTAACAGGGGGGTTCTTCGTACGCAGTATTTT. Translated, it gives CASRGNRGVLRTQYF.